This passage covers 18 T cell receptor beta chains from one sample sequenced in a study of blood T cell repertoires in COVID-19. Some clones are missing from TCRdb's copy, which holds only in-frame ones; the method was immunoSEQ multiplex PCR. The data contain tens of thousands of clones, 89% of them seen just once; the ten biggest clones take up around 6.1%. The sample was peripheral blood. The receptors were gathered from a human donor in a cohort sampled during active COVID-19.

The gene calls are TRBV2 and TRBJ1-1; D gene ambiguous. Germline CDR1 SNHLY, CDR2 FYNNEI. Between the trimmed V and J ends, which lost 7 bases and 5 bases, there was a span of 14 bases. CDR3 length equals 13 residues. Here the CDR3 DNA reads TGTGCCAGCACCGGCGGGGAAGGGACTGAAGCTTTCTTT. Protein product: CASTGGEGTEAFF.

Note on this clone: This sample includes further DNA sequences coding for the same CDR3. V gene TRBV5-1 combines with J gene TRBJ2-1; TRBD1 is a possible D gene (6 bases). The germline V gene has CDR1 SGHRS and CDR2 YFSETQ. Trimming took off 0 bases at V and 8 bases at J, with 6 bases between the two ends. This CDR3 comprises 12 residues. The CDR3 sequence is CASSLEGDEQFF. DNA of the CDR3: TGCGCCAGCAGCTTGGAGGGGGATGAGCAGTTCTTC.

The gene calls are TRBV7-2 and TRBJ2-7; D is perhaps TRBD2 (5 bases). V shed 0 bases and J shed 2 bases, with 8 bases lying between them. Germline V gives CDR1 SGHTA, CDR2 FQGNSA. This CDR3 contains 14 residues. The CDR3 reads CASSLADYPYEQYF. CDR3 nucleotide sequence: TGTGCCAGCAGCTTAGCCGACTACCCCTACGAGCAGTACTTC.

V usage is TRBV7-2 and J usage is TRBJ2-3; the match to TRBD2 covers 9 bases. Germline V gene lookup returns CDR1 SGHTA and CDR2 FQGNSA. After removal of 1 base from V and 2 bases from J, the junction contained 4 bases not matched to a gene. The CDR3 length is 16 residues. The CDR3 sequence is CASSLDASGVTDTQYF. The DNA of the CDR3 is TGTGCCAGCAGCTTAGACGCTAGCGGGGTCACAGATACGCAGTATTTT.

V usage is TRBV15 and J usage is TRBJ2-1, with a tentative D call TRBD1 (6 bases). Germline loops: CDR1 LNHNV, CDR2 YYDKDF (reference sequence). Trimming pared 1 base from V and 3 bases from J, leaving 10 bases between. CDR3 length: 15 amino acids. The CDR3 DNA follows: TGTGCCACCAGCAGAGTTGACAGGAACTACAATGAGCAGTTCTTC. Translation gives CATSRVDRNYNEQFF.

V is TRBV5-1 and J is TRBJ2-7, with D unclear. The CDR3 runs 14 residues. CDR1 and CDR2 (germline): SGHRS, YFSETQ. Trimming removed 1 base at V and 2 bases at J, with 10 bases between. This CDR3 reads CASSLSASTYEQYF. CDR3 nucleotides: TGCGCCAGCAGCTTGAGTGCCAGTACCTACGAGCAGTACTTC.

The chain carries TRBV18 and TRBJ2-7, with 9 bases fitting TRBD2. The V gene's germline CDR1 is KGHSH and CDR2 LQKENI. J lost 2 bases, V lost 6 bases, and 5 bases had no gene match. The CDR3 is 14 amino acids. The CDR3 bases are TGTGCCAGCTCTCGGACTAGCGAGGCCTACGAGCAGTACTTC. Translation: CASSRTSEAYEQYF.

V gene TRBV7-2 combines with J gene TRBJ1-6, with TRBD1 identical over 8 bases. The CDR3 length is 17 residues. The V gene end was trimmed by 1 base and the J gene end by 5 bases; junction bases not matched to a gene: 7. CDR1 and CDR2 (germline): SGHTA, FQGNSA. The CDR3 DNA sequence: TGTGCCAGCAGCTTAGGCAGGGGGCTCCTCAATAATTCACCCCTCCACTTT. It codes for CASSLGRGLLNNSPLHF.

The V and J genes are TRBV3-1 (or the pseudogene TRBV3-2) and TRBJ2-2; a possible D gene is TRBD2 (6 bases). This CDR3 is built from 15 residues. The ends were cut back, 2 bases at V and 4 bases at J, with 11 bases in the middle. CDR1 and CDR2 (germline): LGHDT, YNNKEL (reference sequence). CDR3 bases: TGTGCCAGCAGCCAAAGTCTGGGGGGCACCGGGGAGCTGTTTTTT. This gives the protein CASSQSLGGTGELFF.

This chain joins TRBV5-1 and TRBJ2-1; D is possibly TRBD2 (8 bases). The CDR3 sequence is 15 residues long. The germline V gene encodes CDR1 SGHRS and CDR2 YFSETQ. V was clipped by 0 bases and J by 8 bases, with 15 bases between them. CDR3 in DNA: TGCGCCAGCAGCTTGGCGGGAGGGGGCCTGGATGAGCAGTTCTTC. Translation gives CASSLAGGGLDEQFF.

The V gene is TRBV6-5, the J gene TRBJ1-1, with TRBD1 as a possible D gene (6 bases). Germline values: CDR1 MNHEY, CDR2 SVGAGI. V was cut by 3 bases and J by 2 bases, with 10 bases left in between. The length of the CDR3 is 14 residues. The CDR3 nucleotides are TGTGCCAGCAGTTATACGACAGGCAACACTGAAGCTTTCTTT. Protein: CASSYTTGNTEAFF.

The V call is TRBV12-5, the J call TRBJ1-1, with 7 bases fitting TRBD1. This CDR3 spans 13 amino acids. Germline V CDR1 and CDR2: LGHNT, FRNRAP. Trimming removed 6 bases from V and 6 bases from J; junction bases left unmatched: 7. CDR3 amino acids: CASGLTGVPEAFF. The CDR3 nucleotides read TGTGCTAGTGGCCTCACAGGGGTCCCTGAAGCTTTCTTT. Filled out from reference TRBV12-5 and TRBJ1-1, the complete variable domain reads DARVTQTPRHKVTEMGQEVTMRCQPILGHNTVFWYRQTMMQGLELLAYFRNRAPLDDSGMPKDRFSAEMPDATLATLKIQPSEPRDSAVYFCASGLTGVPEAFFGQGTRLTVV.

The chain is built from TRBV6-1 and TRBJ1-2; D gene ambiguous. The germline gives CDR1 MNHNS, CDR2 SASEGT. The CDR3 consists of 13 residues. V gave up 3 bases and J gave up 8 bases, with 13 bases separating them. The CDR3 coding sequence is TGTGCCAGCAGTGACGCGTCTCTGTGGGGCTACACCTTC. It translates to CASSDASLWGYTF.

This clone showed up just once. The chain recombines TRBV19 with TRBJ1-5; a weak D match, TRBD1 (5 bases). Per germline, CDR1 LNHDA and CDR2 SQIVND (reference sequence). Trimming cost V 2 bases and J 7 bases, with 9 bases left between them. The CDR3 covers 13 residues. The CDR3 sequence: CASSIWGDQPQHF. CDR3 bases: TGTGCCAGTAGTATATGGGGGGACCAGCCCCAGCATTTT.

V usage is TRBV3-1 (or the pseudogene TRBV3-2) and J usage is TRBJ1-2; 8 positions match TRBD1. Per the germline V gene, CDR1 is LGHDT and CDR2 is YNNKEL (reference sequence). V trimming: 4 bases; J trimming: 2 bases; junction bases outside the gene matches: 21. The length of the CDR3 is 20 residues. As DNA, the CDR3 is TGTGCCAGCAGCCCCCTCCTATTGACAGGGGCCCCACTCGCAAACTATGGCTACACCTTC. As protein: CASSPLLLTGAPLANYGYTF.

The rearrangement joins TRBV10-2 to TRBJ2-7; 12 bases match TRBD1. The CDR3 length is 15 residues. V lost 6 bases, J lost 4 bases, and 7 bases stayed unmatched. Looked up from germline, CDR1 is WSHSY and CDR2 is SAAADI. The CDR3 nucleotides read TGCGCCAGCAGAACCGGGACAGGGGGCGCTTACGAGCAGTACTTC. Translating gives CASRTGTGGAYEQYF.

The chain recombines TRBV7-2 with TRBJ1-2; D remains ambiguous. V dropped 5 bases and J dropped 8 bases, with 18 bases sitting between them. Germline V gives CDR1 SGHTA, CDR2 FQGNSA. The CDR3 length is 14 residues. The CDR3 protein is CASSTPGGFWGYTF. Here the CDR3 DNA reads TGTGCCAGCAGCACCCCTGGCGGGTTTTGGGGCTACACCTTC.

The V gene is TRBV30, the J gene TRBJ2-7; 10 bases fit TRBD2. Losses at the gene ends were 0 bases for V and 6 bases for J; bases not matched to a gene: 2. Germline V gene lookup returns CDR1 GTSNPN and CDR2 SVGIG (reference sequence). The CDR3 spans 13 residues. The CDR3 region is CAWSVIAGGEQYF. For the CDR3, the DNA is TGTGCCTGGAGTGTAATAGCGGGAGGCGAGCAGTACTTC.